These 9 T cell receptor beta chains were all obtained from the same sample, sequenced in a study of T cells after yellow fever vaccination. Each CDR3 protein is one row after TCRdb ran MiXCR on the 5' RACE reads. The table has roughly 150,000 distinct CDR3 sequences, approximately 6.7% seen once. The specimen comprised CD4+ T cells sorted from PBMCs, sampled about 5 days after the first yellow fever vaccination. These receptors all stem from a man younger than 30 who received the YFV17D yellow fever vaccine.

This clonotype was counted between two and nine times. The chain employs TRBV20-1 and TRBJ1-4; D call uncertain. With 8 bases removed from V and 0 bases from J, the gap between germline ends came to 7 bases. CDR3 length: 12 amino acids. The germline CDR1 and CDR2 sequences are DFQATT and SNEGSKA (reference sequence). The chain's CDR3 is CSYRATNEKLFF. The CDR3 DNA sequence: TGCAGTTATCGAGCAACTAATGAAAAACTGTTTTTT.

This chain's CDR3 is CASSTRDFPYEQYF. The CDR3 region has the DNA TGTGCCAGTAGTACCCGGGACTTCCCTTACGAGCAGTACTTC. The V and J genes are TRBV19 and TRBJ2-7, with D perhaps TRBD2 (6 bases). This CDR3 region has 14 residues. Germline V CDR1 and CDR2: LNHDA, SQIVND (reference sequence). Trimming shortened V by 4 bases and J by 4 bases, and 14 bases separated the two germline ends.

The chain combines TRBV7-9 with TRBJ1-2; D unresolved. This CDR3 is 14 amino acids long. Germline CDR1 reads SEHNR; CDR2 reads FQNEAQ (reference sequence). V was cut by 1 base and J by 5 bases, with 11 bases left in between. DNA for the CDR3: TGTGCCAGCAGCTTAGGTGTTGGTGTATATGGCTACACCTTC. This codes for CASSLGVGVYGYTF.

A remark on this clonotype: A much larger clone differs from this one at a single base, so this may be a read error. The chain recombines TRBV5-1 with TRBJ1-1, with D perhaps matching TRBD1 (6 bases). The CDR3 is 16 residues long. The V and J ends lost 4 bases and 4 bases respectively, with 20 bases between them. CDR1 and CDR2 (germline): SGHRS, YFSETQ. CDR3 bases: TGCGCCAGCAGCCCCACTCCCCTGGAAGGGGGCACTGAAGCTTTCTTT. Translating it yields CASSPTPLEGGTEAFF. The complete variable domain, with remaining parts taken from reference TRBV5-1 and TRBJ1-1, reads KAGVTQTPRYLIKTRGQQVTLSCSPISGHRSVSWYQQTPGQGLQFLFEYFSETQRNKGNFPGRFSGRQFSNSRSEMNVSTLELGDSALYLCASSPTPLEGGTEAFFGQGTRLTVV.

This clonotype was detected many times. The chain recombines TRBV7-2 with TRBJ2-1; D gene ambiguous. Germline CDR1 is SGHTA and CDR2 is FQGNSA. V lost 1 base and J 13 bases, leaving 14 bases between the germline ends. The CDR3 spans 13 residues. DNA for the CDR3: TGTGCCAGCAGCTTAGGGGTGTACAAGAGACAGTTCTTC. Amino acid sequence: CASSLGVYKRQFF.

The J gene is TRBJ2-3, the V gene TRBV11-2; 14 bases align to TRBD2. Unmatched junction bases numbered 12, after V lost 5 bases and J lost 2 bases. Germline V lookup: CDR1 SGHAT, CDR2 FQNNGV. The CDR3 is made up of 19 amino acids. CDR3 region: CASSGLAGGMTLLTDTQYF. The CDR3 DNA follows: TGTGCCAGCAGCGGACTAGCGGGGGGCATGACCTTACTCACAGATACGCAGTATTTT.

CDR3 sequence reads: CASSLNWGADTGELFF. In nucleotides, the CDR3 is TGTGCCAGCAGTTTAAACTGGGGGGCGGACACCGGGGAGCTGTTTTTT. V is TRBV12-3 or TRBV12-4 and J is TRBJ2-2, with D possibly called TRBD1 or TRBD2 (6 bases each). V gave up 2 bases and J gave up 3 bases, with 13 bases separating them. This CDR3 is built from 16 residues.

This clonotype was counted many times. The chain carries TRBV20-1 and TRBJ2-1; TRBD1 or TRBD2 may be the D gene (6 bases each). CDR1 and CDR2 (germline): DFQATT, SNEGSKA (reference sequence). V lost 0 bases and J lost 9, with 15 bases in between. This CDR3 comprises 14 residues. DNA of the CDR3: TGCAGTGCTAGAGAAGTAACGGGGGCCGGTGAGCAGTTCTTC. Translated, it gives CSAREVTGAGEQFF.

In this sample, this clonotype turned up many times. This chain links TRBV28 with TRBJ2-3; D is unresolved. Germline values: CDR1 MDHEN, CDR2 SYDVKM. Trimming pared 5 bases from V and 5 bases from J, leaving 5 bases between. CDR3 length equals 11 residues. CDR3 nucleotides: TGTGCCAGCAGTACACAAGATACGCAGTATTTT. Amino acids: CASSTQDTQYF.